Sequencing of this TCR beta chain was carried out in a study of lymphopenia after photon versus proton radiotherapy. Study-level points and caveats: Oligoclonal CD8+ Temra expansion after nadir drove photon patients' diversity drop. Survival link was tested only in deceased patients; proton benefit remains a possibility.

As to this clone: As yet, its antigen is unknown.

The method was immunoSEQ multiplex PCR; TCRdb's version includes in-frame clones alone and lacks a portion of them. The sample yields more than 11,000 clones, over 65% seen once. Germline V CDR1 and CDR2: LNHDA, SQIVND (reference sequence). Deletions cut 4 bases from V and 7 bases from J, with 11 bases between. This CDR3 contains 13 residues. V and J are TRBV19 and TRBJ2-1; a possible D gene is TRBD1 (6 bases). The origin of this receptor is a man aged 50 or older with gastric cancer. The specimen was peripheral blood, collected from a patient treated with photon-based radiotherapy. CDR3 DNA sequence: TGTGCCAGTAGTACAACAGGGAGAAATGAGCAGTTCTTC. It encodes CASSTTGRNEQFF.